This T cell receptor (beta chain) comes out of a study of cytomegalovirus exposure and HLA in healthy donors. Regarding the study as a whole: Donors belonging to an Asian-associated ancestry cluster reportedly showed fewer N-insertions in productive TCRs than the roughly 670-donor mean, according to what a later analysis found. Common viral pathogens (according to a later analysis) appeared linked to several of the most significant clusters.

The length of the CDR3 is 14 residues. Trimming stripped 5 bases from V and 4 bases from J, with 14 bases between. Germline V gene sequence: CDR1 SEHNR, CDR2 FQNEAQ (reference sequence). Note on this clone: The antigen remains undetermined.

The PCR was carried out with 60 Vbeta primers and 13 Jbeta primers. The table came from immunoSEQ multiplex PCR; TCRdb's copy has only in-frame clones and leaves some out. The data contain under 65,000 clones, roughly 80% of them singletons. The sequencing input was PBMCs. The source of this sequence is a man aged 25 to 40 in good health and CMV-seropositive. The gene calls are TRBV7-9 and TRBJ1-2; D is unresolved. This CDR3 reads CASSPGGEIYGYTF. In nucleotides, the CDR3 is TGTGCCAGCAGCCCAGGCGGGGAGATCTATGGCTACACCTTC.